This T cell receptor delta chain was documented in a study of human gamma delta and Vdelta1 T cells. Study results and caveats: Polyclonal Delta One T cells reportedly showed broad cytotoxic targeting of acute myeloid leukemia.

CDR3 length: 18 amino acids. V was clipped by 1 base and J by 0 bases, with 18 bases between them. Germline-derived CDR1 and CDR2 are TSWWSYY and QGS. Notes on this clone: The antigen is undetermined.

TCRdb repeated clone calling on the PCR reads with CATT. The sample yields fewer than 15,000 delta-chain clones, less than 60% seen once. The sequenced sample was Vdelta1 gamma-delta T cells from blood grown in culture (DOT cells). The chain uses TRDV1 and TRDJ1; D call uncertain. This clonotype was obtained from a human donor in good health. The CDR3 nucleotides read TGTGCTCTTGGGGAACACCTAGGACTACCCAACTACACCGATAAACTCATCTTT. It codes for CALGEHLGLPNYTDKLIF.